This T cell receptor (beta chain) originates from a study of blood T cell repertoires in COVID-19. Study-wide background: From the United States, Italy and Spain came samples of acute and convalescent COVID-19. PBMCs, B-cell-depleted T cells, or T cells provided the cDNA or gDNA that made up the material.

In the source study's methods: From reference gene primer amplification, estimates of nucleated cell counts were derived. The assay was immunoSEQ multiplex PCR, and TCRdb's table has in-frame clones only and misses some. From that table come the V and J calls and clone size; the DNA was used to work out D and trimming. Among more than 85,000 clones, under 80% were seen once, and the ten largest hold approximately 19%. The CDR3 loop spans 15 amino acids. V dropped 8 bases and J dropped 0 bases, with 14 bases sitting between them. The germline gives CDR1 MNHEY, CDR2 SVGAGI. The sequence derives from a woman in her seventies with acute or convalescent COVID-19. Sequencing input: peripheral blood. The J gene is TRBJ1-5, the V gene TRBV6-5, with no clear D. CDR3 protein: CASGPGRNSNQPQHF. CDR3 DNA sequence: TGTGCCAGCGGCCCGGGAAGAAATAGCAATCAGCCCCAGCATTTT.